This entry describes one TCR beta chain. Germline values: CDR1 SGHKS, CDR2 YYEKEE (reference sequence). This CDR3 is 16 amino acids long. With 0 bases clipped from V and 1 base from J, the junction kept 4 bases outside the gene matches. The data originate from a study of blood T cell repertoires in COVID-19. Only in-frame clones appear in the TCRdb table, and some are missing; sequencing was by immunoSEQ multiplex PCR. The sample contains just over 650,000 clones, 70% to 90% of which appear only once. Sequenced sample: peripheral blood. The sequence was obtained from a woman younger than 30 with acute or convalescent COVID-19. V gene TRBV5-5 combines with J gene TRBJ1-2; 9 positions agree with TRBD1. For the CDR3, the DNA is TGTGCCAGCAGCTTGGCCCCGACAGGGGGTAACTATGGCTACACCTTC. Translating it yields CASSLAPTGGNYGYTF.